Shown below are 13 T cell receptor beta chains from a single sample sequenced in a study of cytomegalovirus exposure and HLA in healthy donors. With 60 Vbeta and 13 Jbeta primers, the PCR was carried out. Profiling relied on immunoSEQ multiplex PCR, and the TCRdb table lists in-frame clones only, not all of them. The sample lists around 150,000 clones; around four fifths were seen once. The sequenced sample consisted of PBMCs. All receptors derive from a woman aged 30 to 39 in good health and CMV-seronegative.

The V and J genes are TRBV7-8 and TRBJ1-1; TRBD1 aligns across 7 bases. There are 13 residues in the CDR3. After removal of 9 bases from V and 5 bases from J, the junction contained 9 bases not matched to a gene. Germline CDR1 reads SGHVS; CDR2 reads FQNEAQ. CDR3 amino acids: CASRLTGRTEAFF. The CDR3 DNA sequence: TGTGCCAGTCGCTTGACAGGGAGGACTGAAGCTTTCTTT. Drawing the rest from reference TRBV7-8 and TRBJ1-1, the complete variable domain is GAGVSQSPRYKVAKRGQDVALRCDPISGHVSLFWYQQALGQGPEFLTYFQNEAQLDKSGLPSDRFFAERPEGSVSTLKIQRTQQEDSAVYLCASRLTGRTEAFFGQGTRLTVV.

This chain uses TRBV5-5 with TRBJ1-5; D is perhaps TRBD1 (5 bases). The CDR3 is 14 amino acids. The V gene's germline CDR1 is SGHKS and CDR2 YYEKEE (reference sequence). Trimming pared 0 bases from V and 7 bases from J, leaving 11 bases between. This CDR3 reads CASSLAGFQQPQHF. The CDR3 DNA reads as TGTGCCAGCAGCTTGGCAGGGTTTCAGCAGCCCCAGCATTTT.

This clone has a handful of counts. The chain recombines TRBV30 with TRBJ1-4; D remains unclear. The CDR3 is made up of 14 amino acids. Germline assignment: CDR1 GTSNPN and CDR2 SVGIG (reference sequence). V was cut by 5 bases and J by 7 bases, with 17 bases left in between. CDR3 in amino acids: CAWAIRSLSEKLFF. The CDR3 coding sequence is TGTGCCTGGGCGATTAGAAGTCTTTCTGAAAAACTGTTTTTT.

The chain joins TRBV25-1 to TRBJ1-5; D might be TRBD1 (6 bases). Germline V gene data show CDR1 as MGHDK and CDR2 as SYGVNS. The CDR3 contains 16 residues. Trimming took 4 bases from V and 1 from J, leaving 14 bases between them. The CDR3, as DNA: TGTGCCAGCAGTGCCCCTGGGACATTGAGCAATCAGCCCCAGCATTTT. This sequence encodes CASSAPGTLSNQPQHF.

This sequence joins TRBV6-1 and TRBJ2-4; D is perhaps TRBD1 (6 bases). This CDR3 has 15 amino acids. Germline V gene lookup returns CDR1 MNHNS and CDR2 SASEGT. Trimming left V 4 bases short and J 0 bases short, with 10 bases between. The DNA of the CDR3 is TGTGCCAGCAGTGCCGGACAGTTAGCCAAAAACATTCAGTACTTC. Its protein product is CASSAGQLAKNIQYF.

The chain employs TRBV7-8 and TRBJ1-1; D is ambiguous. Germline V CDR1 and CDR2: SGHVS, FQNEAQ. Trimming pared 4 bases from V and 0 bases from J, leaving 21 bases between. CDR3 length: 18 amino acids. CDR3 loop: CASSSREYPATVNTEAFF. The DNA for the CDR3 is TGTGCCAGCAGCTCCCGTGAGTACCCTGCTACAGTGAACACTGAAGCTTTCTTT.

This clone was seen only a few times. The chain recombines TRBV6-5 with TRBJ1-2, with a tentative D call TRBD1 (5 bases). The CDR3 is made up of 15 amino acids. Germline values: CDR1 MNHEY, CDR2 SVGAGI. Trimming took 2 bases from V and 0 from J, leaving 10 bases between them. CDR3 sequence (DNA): TGTGCCAGCAGTTACGGGCAGGGTCCTAACTATGGCTACACCTTC. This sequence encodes CASSYGQGPNYGYTF.

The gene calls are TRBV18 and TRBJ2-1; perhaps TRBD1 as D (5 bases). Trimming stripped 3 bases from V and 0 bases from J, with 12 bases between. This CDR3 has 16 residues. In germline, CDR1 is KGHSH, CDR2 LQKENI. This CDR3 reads CASSPTDRSSYNEQFF. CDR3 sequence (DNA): TGTGCCAGCTCACCGACTGACAGAAGCTCCTACAATGAGCAGTTCTTC.

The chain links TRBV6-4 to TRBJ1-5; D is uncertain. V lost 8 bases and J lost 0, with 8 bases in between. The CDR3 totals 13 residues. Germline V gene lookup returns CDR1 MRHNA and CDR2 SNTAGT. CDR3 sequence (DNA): TGTGCCAGCTCCGTTAATAGCAATCAGCCCCAGCATTTT. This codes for CASSVNSNQPQHF.

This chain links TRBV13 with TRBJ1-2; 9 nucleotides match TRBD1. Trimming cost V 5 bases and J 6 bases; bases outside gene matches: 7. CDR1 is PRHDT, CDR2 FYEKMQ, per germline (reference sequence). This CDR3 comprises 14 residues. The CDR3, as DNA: TGTGCCAGCAGCACCCGGGACAGGGTAAATGGCTACACCTTC. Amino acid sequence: CASSTRDRVNGYTF.

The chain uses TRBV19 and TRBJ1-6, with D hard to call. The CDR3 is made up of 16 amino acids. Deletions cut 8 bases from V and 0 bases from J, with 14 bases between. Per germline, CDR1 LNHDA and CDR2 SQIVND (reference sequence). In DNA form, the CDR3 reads TGTGCCAGTTCGGAGAAGTTTAACTCCTATAATTCACCCCTCCACTTT. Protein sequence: CASSEKFNSYNSPLHF.

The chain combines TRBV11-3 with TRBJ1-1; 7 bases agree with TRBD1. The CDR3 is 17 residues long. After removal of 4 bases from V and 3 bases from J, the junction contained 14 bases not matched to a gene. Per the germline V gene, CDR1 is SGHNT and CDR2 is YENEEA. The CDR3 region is CASSSEGQDRPDTEAFF. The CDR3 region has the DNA TGTGCCAGCAGCTCAGAAGGACAGGATCGACCGGACACTGAAGCTTTCTTT.

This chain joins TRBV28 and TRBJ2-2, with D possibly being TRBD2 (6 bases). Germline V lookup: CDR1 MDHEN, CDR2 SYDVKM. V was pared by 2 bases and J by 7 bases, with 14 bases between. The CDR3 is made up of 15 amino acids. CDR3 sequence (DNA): TGTGCCAGCAGTTTAACGGATTCGGGAGTCGGGGAGCTGTTTTTT. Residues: CASSLTDSGVGELFF. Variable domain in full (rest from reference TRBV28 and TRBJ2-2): DVKVTQSSRYLVKRTGEKVFLECVQDMDHENMFWYRQDPGLGLRLIYFSYDVKMKEKGDIPEGYSVSREKKERFSLILESASTNQTSMYLCASSLTDSGVGELFFGEGSRLTVL.